This T cell receptor (beta chain) emerged from a study of blood T cell repertoires in COVID-19. Sequencing was performed with immunoSEQ multiplex PCR; in TCRdb, only in-frame clones are kept and a portion is missing. The sample lists just under 150,000 clones, 75% to 90% occurring once. The sequencing sample was made of peripheral blood. The receptor's source is a human donor in a cohort sampled during active COVID-19.

CDR3 protein: CASSHLSGERQETQYF. The CDR3 DNA follows: TGTGCCAGCAGCCACCTTAGCGGGGAGAGACAAGAGACCCAGTACTTC. This chain uses TRBV3-1 (or the pseudogene TRBV3-2) with TRBJ2-5; TRBD2 aligns across 8 bases. CDR1 is LGHDT, CDR2 YNNKEL, per germline (reference sequence). The CDR3 covers 16 residues. V was pared by 3 bases and J by 2 bases, with 8 bases of the junction left unmatched.